The clone carrying this T cell receptor beta chain was seen a handful of times. Sequencing was performed with immunoSEQ multiplex PCR; in TCRdb, only in-frame clones are kept and a portion is missing. Of fewer than 600,000 clones in the sample, 89% are singletons; the top ten hold about 1.7%. Treatment here: roughly 20 received Ad26.COV2.S at low or high dose, single or two shots; about 5 received placebo; per-sample allocation not given. Repertoires come from day 63 after the first vaccine or placebo injection. This specimen belongs to a study of Ad26.COV2.S vaccination and SARS-CoV-2 variants. V was clipped by 1 base and J by 0 bases, with 9 bases between them. Germline-derived CDR1 and CDR2 are SGHVS and FNYEAQ. This CDR3 has 15 amino acids.

The TCR sequence derives from a person aged 18 to 65 who received the Ad26.COV2.S COVID-19 vaccine or a placebo. Material: peripheral blood, obtained in a trial of Ad26.COV2.S vaccine versus placebo. The rearrangement links TRBV7-6 to TRBJ1-2; D might be TRBD1 (5 bases). The CDR3 bases are TGTGCCAGCAGCTTAGGATCGGGGGCTAACTATGGCTACACCTTC. Its protein product is CASSLGSGANYGYTF.